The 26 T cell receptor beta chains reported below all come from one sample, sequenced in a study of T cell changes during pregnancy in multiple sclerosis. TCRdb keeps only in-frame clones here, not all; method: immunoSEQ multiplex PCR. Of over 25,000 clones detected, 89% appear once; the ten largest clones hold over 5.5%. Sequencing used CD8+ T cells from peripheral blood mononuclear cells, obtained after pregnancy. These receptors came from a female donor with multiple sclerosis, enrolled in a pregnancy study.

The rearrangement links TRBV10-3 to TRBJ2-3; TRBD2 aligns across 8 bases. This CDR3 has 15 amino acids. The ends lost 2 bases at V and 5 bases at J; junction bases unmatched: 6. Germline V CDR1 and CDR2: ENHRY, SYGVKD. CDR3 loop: CAISEESGGLDTQYF. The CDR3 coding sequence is TGTGCCATCAGTGAGGAGTCGGGAGGGCTAGATACGCAGTATTTT.

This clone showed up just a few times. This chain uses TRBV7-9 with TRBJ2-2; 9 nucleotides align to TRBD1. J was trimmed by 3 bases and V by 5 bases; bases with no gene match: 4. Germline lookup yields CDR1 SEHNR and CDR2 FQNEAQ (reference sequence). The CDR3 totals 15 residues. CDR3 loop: CASSATGGDTGELFF. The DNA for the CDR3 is TGTGCCAGCAGCGCAACAGGGGGCGACACCGGGGAGCTGTTTTTT.

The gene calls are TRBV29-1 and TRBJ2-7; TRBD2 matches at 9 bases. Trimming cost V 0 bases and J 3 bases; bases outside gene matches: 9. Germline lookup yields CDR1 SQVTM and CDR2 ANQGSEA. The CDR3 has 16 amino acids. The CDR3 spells CSVEEGGAGGIYEQYF. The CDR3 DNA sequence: TGCAGCGTTGAAGAGGGTGGGGCGGGGGGGATCTACGAGCAGTACTTC.

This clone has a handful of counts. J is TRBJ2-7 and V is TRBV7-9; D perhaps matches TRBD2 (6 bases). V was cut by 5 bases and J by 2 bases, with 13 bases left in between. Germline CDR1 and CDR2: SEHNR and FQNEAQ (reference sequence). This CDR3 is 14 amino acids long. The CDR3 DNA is TGTGCCAGCAGCCCGGGACTCGGCACCTACGAGCAGTACTTC. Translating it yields CASSPGLGTYEQYF.

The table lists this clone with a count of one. CDR3 amino acids: CASSLAFQDEQFF. For the CDR3, the DNA is TGTGCCAGCAGCTTAGCGTTCCAGGATGAGCAGTTCTTC. The V gene is TRBV7-9, the J gene TRBJ2-1; D unresolved. V was trimmed by 0 bases and J by 8 bases, leaving 8 bases between them. CDR3 length: 13 amino acids. The germline V gene has CDR1 SEHNR and CDR2 FQNEAQ (reference sequence).

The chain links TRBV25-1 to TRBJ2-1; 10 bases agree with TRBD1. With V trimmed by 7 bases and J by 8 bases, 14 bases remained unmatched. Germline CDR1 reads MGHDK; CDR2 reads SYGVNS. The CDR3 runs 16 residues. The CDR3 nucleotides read TGTGCCAGCATCTCCGGGGGGGGACAGGGGAGGGATGAGCAGTTCTTC. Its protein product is CASISGGGQGRDEQFF.

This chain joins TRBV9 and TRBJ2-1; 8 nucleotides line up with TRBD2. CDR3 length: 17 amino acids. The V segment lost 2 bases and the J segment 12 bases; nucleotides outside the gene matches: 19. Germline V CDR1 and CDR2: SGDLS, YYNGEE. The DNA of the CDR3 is TGTGCCAGCAGCGTCGGTGCGGCGGCGGGAGGTACAGCCTCGCAGTTCTTC. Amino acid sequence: CASSVGAAAGGTASQFF.

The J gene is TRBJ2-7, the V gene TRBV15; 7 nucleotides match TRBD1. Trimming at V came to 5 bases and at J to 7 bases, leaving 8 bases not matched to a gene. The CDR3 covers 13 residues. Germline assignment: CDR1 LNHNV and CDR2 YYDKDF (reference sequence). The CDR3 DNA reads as TGTGCCACCAGCCTACGGACAGGCCCAGAGCAGTACTTC. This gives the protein CATSLRTGPEQYF. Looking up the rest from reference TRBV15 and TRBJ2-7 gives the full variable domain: DAMVIQNPRYQVTQFGKPVTLSCSQTLNHNVMYWYQQKSSQAPKLLFHYYDKDFNNEADTPDNFQSRRPNTSFCFLDIRSPGLGDTAMYLCATSLRTGPEQYFGPGTRLTVT.

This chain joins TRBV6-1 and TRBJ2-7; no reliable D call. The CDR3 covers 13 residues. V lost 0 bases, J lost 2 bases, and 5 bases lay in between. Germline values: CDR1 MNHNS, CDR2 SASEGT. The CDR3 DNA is TGTGCCAGCAGTGAAGCGGGCACCTACGAGCAGTACTTC. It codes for CASSEAGTYEQYF.

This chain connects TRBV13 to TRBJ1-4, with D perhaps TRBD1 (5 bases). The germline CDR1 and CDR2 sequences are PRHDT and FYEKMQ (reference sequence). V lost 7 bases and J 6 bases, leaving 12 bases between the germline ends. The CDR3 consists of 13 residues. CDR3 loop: CASTNRSDEKLFF. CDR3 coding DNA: TGTGCCAGCACCAACAGGAGCGATGAAAAACTGTTTTTT.

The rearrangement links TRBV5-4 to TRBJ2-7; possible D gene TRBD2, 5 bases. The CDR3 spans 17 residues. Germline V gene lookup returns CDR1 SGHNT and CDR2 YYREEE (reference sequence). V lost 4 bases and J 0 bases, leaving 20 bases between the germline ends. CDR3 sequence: CASSLGVGGEASYEQYF. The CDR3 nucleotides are TGTGCCAGCAGCCTGGGAGTTGGAGGCGAGGCCTCCTACGAGCAGTACTTC.

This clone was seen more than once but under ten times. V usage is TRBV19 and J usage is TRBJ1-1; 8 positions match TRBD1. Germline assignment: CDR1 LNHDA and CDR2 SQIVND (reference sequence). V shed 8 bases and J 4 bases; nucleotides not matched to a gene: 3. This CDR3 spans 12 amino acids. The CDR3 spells CASRQGATEAFF. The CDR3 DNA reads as TGTGCCAGTCGGCAGGGGGCCACTGAAGCTTTCTTT. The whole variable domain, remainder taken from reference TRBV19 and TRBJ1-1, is DGGITQSPKYLFRKEGQNVTLSCEQNLNHDAMYWYRQDPGQGLRLIYYSQIVNDFQKGDIAEGYSVSREKKESFPLTVTSAQKNPTAFYLCASRQGATEAFFGQGTRLTVV.

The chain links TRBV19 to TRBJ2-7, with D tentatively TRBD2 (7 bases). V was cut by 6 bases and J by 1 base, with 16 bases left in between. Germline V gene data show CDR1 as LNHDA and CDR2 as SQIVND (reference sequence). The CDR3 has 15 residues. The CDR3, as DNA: TGTGCCAGTAGGGAGGGGGAGGGCCCTTCCTACGAGCAGTACTTC. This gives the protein CASREGEGPSYEQYF.

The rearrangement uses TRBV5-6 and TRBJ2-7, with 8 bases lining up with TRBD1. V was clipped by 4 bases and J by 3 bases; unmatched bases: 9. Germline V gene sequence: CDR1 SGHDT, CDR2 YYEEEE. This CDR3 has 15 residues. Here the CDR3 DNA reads TGTGCCAGCAGCAAAGGACAGGGCCCGGTCTACGAGCAGTACTTC. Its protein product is CASSKGQGPVYEQYF.

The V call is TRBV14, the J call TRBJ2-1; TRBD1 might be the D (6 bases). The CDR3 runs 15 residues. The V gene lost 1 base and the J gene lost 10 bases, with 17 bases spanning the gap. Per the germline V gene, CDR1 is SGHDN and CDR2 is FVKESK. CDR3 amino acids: CASSQGGLSWGEQFF. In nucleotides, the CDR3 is TGTGCCAGCAGCCAAGGGGGGCTCTCGTGGGGAGAGCAGTTCTTC.

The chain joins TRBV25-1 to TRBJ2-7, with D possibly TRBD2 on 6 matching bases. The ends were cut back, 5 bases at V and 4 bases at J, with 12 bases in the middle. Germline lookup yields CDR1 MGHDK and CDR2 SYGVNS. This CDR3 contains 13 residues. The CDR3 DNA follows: TGTGCCAGCAGTACGGGAGCCGGATACGAGCAGTACTTC. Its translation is CASSTGAGYEQYF.

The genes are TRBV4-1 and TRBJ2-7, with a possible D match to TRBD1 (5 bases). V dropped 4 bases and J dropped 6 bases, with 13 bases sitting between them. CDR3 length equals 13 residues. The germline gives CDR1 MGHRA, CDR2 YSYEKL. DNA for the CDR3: TGCGCCAGCAGCCCCCTGGGGCCGGCCGAGCAGTACTTC. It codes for CASSPLGPAEQYF.

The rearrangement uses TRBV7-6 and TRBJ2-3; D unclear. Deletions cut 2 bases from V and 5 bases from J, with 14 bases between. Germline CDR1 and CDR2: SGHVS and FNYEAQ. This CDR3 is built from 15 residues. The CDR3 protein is CASSLSGPSLDTQYF. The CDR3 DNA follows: TGTGCCAGCAGCTTAAGTGGCCCCTCCCTAGATACGCAGTATTTT.

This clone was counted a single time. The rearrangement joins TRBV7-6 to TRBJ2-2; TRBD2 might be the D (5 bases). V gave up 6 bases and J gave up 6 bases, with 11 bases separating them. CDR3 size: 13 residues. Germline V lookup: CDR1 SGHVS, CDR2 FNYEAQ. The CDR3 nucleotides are TGTGCCAGCAGACCTAGCTACCCCGGGGAGCTGTTTTTT. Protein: CASRPSYPGELFF.

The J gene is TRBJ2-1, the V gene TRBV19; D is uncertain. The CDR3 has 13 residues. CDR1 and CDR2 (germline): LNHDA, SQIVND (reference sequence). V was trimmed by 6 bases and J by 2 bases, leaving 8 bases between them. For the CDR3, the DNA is TGTGCCAGTAGCCCCTCTACCTACAATGAGCAGTTCTTC. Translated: CASSPSTYNEQFF. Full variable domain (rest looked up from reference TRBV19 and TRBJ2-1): DGGITQSPKYLFRKEGQNVTLSCEQNLNHDAMYWYRQDPGQGLRLIYYSQIVNDFQKGDIAEGYSVSREKKESFPLTVTSAQKNPTAFYLCASSPSTYNEQFFGPGTRLTVL.

CDR3 sequence: CASSRGTTQYF. CDR3 sequence (DNA): TGCGCCAGCAGCCGGGGGACAACGCAGTATTTT. The rearrangement uses TRBV4-3 and TRBJ2-3, with a weak D call TRBD1 (6 bases). This CDR3 contains 11 residues. Germline values: CDR1 LGHNA, CDR2 YSLEER. V was cut by 4 bases and J by 9 bases, with 8 bases left in between.

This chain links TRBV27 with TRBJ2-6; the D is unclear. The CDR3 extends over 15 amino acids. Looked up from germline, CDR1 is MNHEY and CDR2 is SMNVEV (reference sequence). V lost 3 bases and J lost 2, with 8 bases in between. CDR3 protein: CASSLRQTGANVLTF. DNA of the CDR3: TGTGCCAGCAGTTTGCGGCAGACTGGGGCCAACGTCCTGACTTTC.

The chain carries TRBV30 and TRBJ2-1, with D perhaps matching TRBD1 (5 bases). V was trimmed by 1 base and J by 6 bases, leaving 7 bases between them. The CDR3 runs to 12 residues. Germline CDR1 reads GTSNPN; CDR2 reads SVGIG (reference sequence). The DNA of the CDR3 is TGTGCCTGGAGTGAGGGGCCCAATGAGCAGTTCTTC. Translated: CAWSEGPNEQFF.

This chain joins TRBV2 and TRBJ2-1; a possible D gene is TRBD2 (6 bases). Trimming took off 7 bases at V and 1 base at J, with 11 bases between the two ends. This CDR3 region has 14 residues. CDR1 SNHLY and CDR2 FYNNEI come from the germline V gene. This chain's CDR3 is CASILEGSYNEQFF. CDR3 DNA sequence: TGTGCCAGCATCCTGGAGGGATCCTACAATGAGCAGTTCTTC.

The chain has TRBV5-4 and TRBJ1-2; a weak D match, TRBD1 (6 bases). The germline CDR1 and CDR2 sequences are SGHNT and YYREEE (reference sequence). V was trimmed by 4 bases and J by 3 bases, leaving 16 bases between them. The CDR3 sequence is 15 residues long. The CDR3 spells CASSPTRDTHYGYTF. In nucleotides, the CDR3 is TGTGCCAGCAGCCCAACTAGGGACACCCACTATGGCTACACCTTC. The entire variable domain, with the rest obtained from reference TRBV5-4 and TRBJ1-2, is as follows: ETGVTQSPTHLIKTRGQQVTLRCSSQSGHNTVSWYQQALGQGPQFIFQYYREEENGRGNFPPRFSGLQFPNYSSELNVNALELDDSALYLCASSPTRDTHYGYTFGSGTRLTVV.

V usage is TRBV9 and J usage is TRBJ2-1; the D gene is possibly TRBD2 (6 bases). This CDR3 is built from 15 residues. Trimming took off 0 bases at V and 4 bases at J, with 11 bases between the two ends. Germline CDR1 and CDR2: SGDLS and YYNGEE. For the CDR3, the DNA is TGTGCCAGCAGCGTAGAGGCTAGCGAATACAATGAGCAGTTCTTC. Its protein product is CASSVEASEYNEQFF.